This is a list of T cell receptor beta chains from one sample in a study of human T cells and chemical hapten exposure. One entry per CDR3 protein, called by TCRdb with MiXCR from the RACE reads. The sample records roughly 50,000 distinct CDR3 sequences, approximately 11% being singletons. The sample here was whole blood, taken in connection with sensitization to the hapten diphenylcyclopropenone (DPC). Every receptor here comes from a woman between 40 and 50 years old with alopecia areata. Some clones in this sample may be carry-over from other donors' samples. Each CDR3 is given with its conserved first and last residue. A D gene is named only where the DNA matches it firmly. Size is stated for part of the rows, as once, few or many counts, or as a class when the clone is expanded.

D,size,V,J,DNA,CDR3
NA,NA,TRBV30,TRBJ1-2,TGTGCCTGGAGCGGGACAAACCGTAATAACTATGGCTACACCTTC,CAWSGTNRNNYGYTF
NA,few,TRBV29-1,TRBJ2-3,TGCAGCCACCAGAGGGACACGAGCACAGATACGCAGTATTTT,CSHQRDTSTDTQYF
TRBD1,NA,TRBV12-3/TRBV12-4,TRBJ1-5,TGTGCCAGCCGTCAAGGACAGGGTAGTCAGCCCCAGCATTTT,CASRQGQGSQPQHF
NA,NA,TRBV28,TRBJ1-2,TGTGCCAGCGCCGGGACTCTTCCCAACTATGGCTACACCTTC,CASAGTLPNYGYTF
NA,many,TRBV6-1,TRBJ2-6,TGTGCCAGCAAGACGGTCGCTGGGGCCAACGTCCTGACTTTC,CASKTVAGANVLTF
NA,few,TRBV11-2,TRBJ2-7,TGTGCCAGCAGTACATTTCGCGAGCAGTACTTC,CASSTFREQYF
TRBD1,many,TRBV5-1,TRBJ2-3,TGCGCCAGCAGCCGGGATTGGGGACAGGGTATGGATACGCAGTATTTT,CASSRDWGQGMDTQYF
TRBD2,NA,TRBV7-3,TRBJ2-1,TGTGCCAGCAGCAAACTAGCGGGAGGGTACAATGAGCAGTTCTTC,CASSKLAGGYNEQFF
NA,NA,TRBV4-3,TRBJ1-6,TGCGCCAGCAGCCAAGGGGCGGACTCAAGCGGGTCACCCCTCCACTTT,CASSQGADSSGSPLHF
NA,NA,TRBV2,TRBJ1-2,TGTGCCAGCATGGGGGACTCTAACTATGGCTACACCTTC,CASMGDSNYGYTF
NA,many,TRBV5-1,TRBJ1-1,TGCGCCAGCAGACAGATCCCCATGAACACTGAAGCTTTCTTT,CASRQIPMNTEAFF
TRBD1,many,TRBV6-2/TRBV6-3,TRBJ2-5,TGTGCCAGCAGTTACACCCGACGACAGGGATTCGGGACCCAGTACTTC,CASSYTRRQGFGTQYF
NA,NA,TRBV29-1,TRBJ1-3,TGCAGCGTTGAAGTCCAGGGCCTCTCTGGAAACACCATATATTTT,CSVEVQGLSGNTIYF
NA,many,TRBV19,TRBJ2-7,TGTGCCAGTAGTATCGGCAGGGTACTAGACGAGCAGTACTTC,CASSIGRVLDEQYF
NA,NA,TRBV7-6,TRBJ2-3,TGTGCCAGCAGCGAGAGGGAGATAGGTACGCAGTATTTT,CASSEREIGTQYF
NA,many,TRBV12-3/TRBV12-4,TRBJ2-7,TGTGCCAGCAGTTTAGGTGGAGAAATGGCCTACGAGCAGTACTTC,CASSLGGEMAYEQYF
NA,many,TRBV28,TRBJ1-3,TGTGCCAGCAGTTTAGCGGGGTTCGGAAACACCATATATTTT,CASSLAGFGNTIYF
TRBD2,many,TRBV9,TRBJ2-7,TGTGCCAGCAGCGTCGCCGCGGGAGGTCATTACGAGCAGTACTTC,CASSVAAGGHYEQYF
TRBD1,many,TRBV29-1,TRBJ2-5,TGCAGCGGCACAGGGGGCGATGAAGAGACCCAGTACTTC,CSGTGGDEETQYF
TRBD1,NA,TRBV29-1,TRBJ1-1,TGCAGCGCTGGACAGGGGATGAACACTGAAGCTTTCTTT,CSAGQGMNTEAFF
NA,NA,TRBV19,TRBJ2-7,TGTGCCAGTAGCCTCACAGTAGTCTACGAGCAGTACTTC,CASSLTVVYEQYF
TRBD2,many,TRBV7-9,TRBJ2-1,TGTGCCAGCAGCTTCGGCGGGAGGGCCGGTAATGAGCAGTTCTTC,CASSFGGRAGNEQFF
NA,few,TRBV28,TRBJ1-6,TGTGCCAGCAGTTTATCCAGGGTTAGGTTCCTCCACTTT,CASSLSRVRFLHF
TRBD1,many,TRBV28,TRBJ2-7,TGTGCCAGCAGCCCAGCCCAGGGGGCCTACGAGCAGTACTTC,CASSPAQGAYEQYF
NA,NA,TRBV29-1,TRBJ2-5,TGCAGCGTTGAGAGCCGGTTCCAAGAGACCCAGTACTTC,CSVESRFQETQYF
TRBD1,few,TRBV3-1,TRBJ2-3,TGTGCCAGCCACCCAGGGGGCTCAGATACGCAGTATTTT,CASHPGGSDTQYF
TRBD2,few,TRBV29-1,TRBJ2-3,TGCAGCGCCGGGGGGGCGGGAGGTGGTACAGATACGCAGTATTTT,CSAGGAGGGTDTQYF
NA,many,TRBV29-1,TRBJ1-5,TGCAGCGTTGAAAACGGGAATCAGCCCCAGCATTTT,CSVENGNQPQHF
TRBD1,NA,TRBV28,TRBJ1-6,TGTGCCAGCATTGGACGGACAGGGCAAAATTCACCCCTCCACTTT,CASIGRTGQNSPLHF
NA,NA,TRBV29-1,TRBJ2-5,TGCAGCGTTGCGACTGCCCCCCAAGAGACCCAGTACTTC,CSVATAPQETQYF
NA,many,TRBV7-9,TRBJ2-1,TGTGCCAGCAGCTTAAGGGGGCCGGCACCCCTCCCCGGGGGCAATGAGCAGTTCTTC,CASSLRGPAPLPGGNEQFF
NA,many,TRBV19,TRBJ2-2,TGTGCCAGTAGTATTCGAGAGGCTGCCGGGGAGCTGTTTTTT,CASSIREAAGELFF
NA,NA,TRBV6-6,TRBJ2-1,TGTGCCAGCGCCTCCGGGGGAAGGGGGACCCCCTACAATGAGCAGTTCTTC,CASASGGRGTPYNEQFF
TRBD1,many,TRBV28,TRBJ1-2,TGTGCCACCTTCAGGGGGCGCCGGGATGGCTACACCTTC,CATFRGRRDGYTF
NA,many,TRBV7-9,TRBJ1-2,TGTGCCAGCGGGACGGAGCTTAGCTACACCTTC,CASGTELSYTF
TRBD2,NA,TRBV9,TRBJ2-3,TGTGCCAGCAGCGTAGCGGGAGGGCCAACAGATACGCAGTATTTT,CASSVAGGPTDTQYF
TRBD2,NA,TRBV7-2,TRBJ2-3,TGTGCCAGCAGCCACGGGGGGGCCGGGACAGATACGCAGTATTTT,CASSHGGAGTDTQYF
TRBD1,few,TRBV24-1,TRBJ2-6,TGTGCCACCGGGACAGGGGCGAGCTCTGGGGCCAACGTCCTGACTTTC,CATGTGASSGANVLTF
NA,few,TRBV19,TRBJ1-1,TGTGCCAGTATGTGGACCCCGGACACTGAAGCTTTCTTT,CASMWTPDTEAFF
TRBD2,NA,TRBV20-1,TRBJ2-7,TGCAGTGCTCCTTCTAGCGGGAGGAAGTACGAGCAGTACTTC,CSAPSSGRKYEQYF
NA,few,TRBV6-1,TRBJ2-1,TGTGCCAGCATGAGAGGACTGGCCTTTAACAATGAGCAGTTCTTC,CASMRGLAFNNEQFF
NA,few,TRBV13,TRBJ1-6,TGTGCCAGCAGTCCGGCCCGGACTTATAATTCACCCCTCCACTTT,CASSPARTYNSPLHF
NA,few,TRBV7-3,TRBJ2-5,TGTGCCAGCAGCTTAATGGGCGGTAACCTCTTAGAGACCCAGTACTTC,CASSLMGGNLLETQYF
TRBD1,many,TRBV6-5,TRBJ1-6,TGTGCCAGCAGTGACCACAGGGGGAGGCCACCCCTCCACTTT,CASSDHRGRPPLHF
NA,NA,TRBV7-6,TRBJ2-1,TGTGCCAGCAGCTTAGCGGGCGGAGGACGACCCACGGCCAATGAGCAGTTCTTC,CASSLAGGGRPTANEQFF
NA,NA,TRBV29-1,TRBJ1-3,TGCAGCGCCGGTCCCCTACTTTCGGCACGCTCTGGAAACACCATATATTTT,CSAGPLLSARSGNTIYF
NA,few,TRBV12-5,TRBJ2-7,TGTGCTAGTGGTTTGGTAGGGAACTCCTACGAGCAGTACTTC,CASGLVGNSYEQYF
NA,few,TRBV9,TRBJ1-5,TGTGCCAGCAGCGTAGGTGCGAGTGAGCCCCAGCATTTT,CASSVGASEPQHF
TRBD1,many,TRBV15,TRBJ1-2,TGTGCCACCAGCAGAGGGACAGGGAGCGCTGGCTACACCTTC,CATSRGTGSAGYTF
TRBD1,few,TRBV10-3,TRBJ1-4,TGTGCCACCCGGGACAGGGAAGCAACTAATGAAAAACTGTTTTTT,CATRDREATNEKLFF
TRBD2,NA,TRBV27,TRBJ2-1,TGTGCCAGCAACAGCGGGGAAGGGCCCAATGAGCAGTTCTTC,CASNSGEGPNEQFF
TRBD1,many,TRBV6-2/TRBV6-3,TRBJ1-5,TGTGCCAGCAGGCCGGACAGGAGGAATCAGCCCCAGCATTTT,CASRPDRRNQPQHF